This section outlines one T cell receptor (beta chain) sequence together with its context. This clonotype occurred many times. Its antigen specificity is not known. No base-level quality is on record; no much larger clone is a single base apart. From the cysteine up to the phenylalanine, the CDR3 has a length of 15 residues. Kept here is only the CDR3 DNA, which spans 45 bases and is read in frame from base 1. V gives up 0 bases and J gives up 4 bases, and the segment between their germline ends measures 12 bases. The germline V gene provides CDR1 LGHNA and CDR2 YNFKEQ. Instrument on record: Illumina HiSeq 1500. TCRdb's own reprocessing of the public reads used fastp at Q25 and MiXCR and kept productive beta chains. Rows with a matching CDR3 protein are joined into one entry that keeps the most common DNA and genes. In this sample the table shows approximately 500,000 distinct CDR3 sequences, around 10% of which occur a single time. The ten largest clonotypes hold around 9.6% of the sample.

This sample was taken from a study of T cell repertoires in cytomegalovirus infection (dated by TCRdb to about 2019). Context from the whole study: Donor HLA type was relevant to the analysis, because carriage of CMV infection together with the matching HLA type was indicated by public TCR beta signatures.

Overall results and qualifications from the work: In the ex vivo response, HLA-C-restricted CMV-specific TCR beta clonotypes were dominant, and in two of eight donors the single most frequent clonotype came from this HLA-C-restricted group. Carriers of CMV infection plus the relevant HLA type were discriminated by the cumulative frequency of public TCR beta family members in the study cohort and in an independent roughly 380-donor cohort.

This sequence uses TRBV4-2 and TRBJ1-2, and the D gene may be TRBD1, 5 bases matching. The source is a human donor in good health (CMV status not recorded). Some clones in this sample may be carry-over from other donors' samples. Input material: PBMCs. The CDR3 sequence is CASSQDYQGSYGYTF. The nucleotide sequence reads as follows: TGTGCCAGCAGCCAAGATTACCAGGGAAGCTATGGCTACACCTTC.